The T cell receptor beta chain described here comes from a study of blood T cell repertoires in COVID-19. Study background: The origin of the acute and convalescent COVID-19 samples was the United States, Italy and Spain. T cells, B-cell-depleted T cells, or PBMCs provided the cDNA or gDNA that served as material.

Per the germline V gene, CDR1 is MNHEY and CDR2 is SVGAGI. V lost 6 bases to trimming and J lost 3 bases; unmatched junction nucleotides: 4. The CDR3 has 15 residues. Seattle enrolled patients during active infection and tracked them longitudinally. Only in-frame clones appear in the TCRdb table, and some are missing; sequencing was by immunoSEQ multiplex PCR. The table shows around 270,000 clones, with 91% occurring only once. This clone was seen a single time. The receptor was isolated from a person aged 18 to 35 with COVID-19, enrolled during active disease. The rearrangement links TRBV6-5 to TRBJ1-3; TRBD1 matches at 11 bases. The sample taken for sequencing was peripheral blood. CDR3 residues: CASRDGTGGGNTIYF. The CDR3 nucleotides read TGTGCCAGCAGGGACGGGACAGGGGGTGGAAACACCATATATTTT.